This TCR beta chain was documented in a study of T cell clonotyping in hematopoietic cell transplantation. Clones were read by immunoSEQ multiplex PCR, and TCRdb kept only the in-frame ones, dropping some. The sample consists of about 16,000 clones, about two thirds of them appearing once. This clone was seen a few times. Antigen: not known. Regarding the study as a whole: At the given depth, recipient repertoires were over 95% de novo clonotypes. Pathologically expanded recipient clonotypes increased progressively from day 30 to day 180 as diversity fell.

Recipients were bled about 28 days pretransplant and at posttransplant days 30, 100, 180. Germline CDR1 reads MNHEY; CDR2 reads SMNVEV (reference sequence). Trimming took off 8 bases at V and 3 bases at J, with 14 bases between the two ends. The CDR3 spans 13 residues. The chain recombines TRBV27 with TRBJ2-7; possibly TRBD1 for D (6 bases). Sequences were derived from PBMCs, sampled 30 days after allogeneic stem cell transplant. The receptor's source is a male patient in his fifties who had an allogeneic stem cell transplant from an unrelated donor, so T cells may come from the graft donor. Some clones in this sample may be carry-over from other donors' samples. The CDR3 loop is CASGLFRGYEQYF. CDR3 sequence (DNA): TGTGCCAGCGGCTTGTTCAGGGGCTACGAGCAGTACTTC.